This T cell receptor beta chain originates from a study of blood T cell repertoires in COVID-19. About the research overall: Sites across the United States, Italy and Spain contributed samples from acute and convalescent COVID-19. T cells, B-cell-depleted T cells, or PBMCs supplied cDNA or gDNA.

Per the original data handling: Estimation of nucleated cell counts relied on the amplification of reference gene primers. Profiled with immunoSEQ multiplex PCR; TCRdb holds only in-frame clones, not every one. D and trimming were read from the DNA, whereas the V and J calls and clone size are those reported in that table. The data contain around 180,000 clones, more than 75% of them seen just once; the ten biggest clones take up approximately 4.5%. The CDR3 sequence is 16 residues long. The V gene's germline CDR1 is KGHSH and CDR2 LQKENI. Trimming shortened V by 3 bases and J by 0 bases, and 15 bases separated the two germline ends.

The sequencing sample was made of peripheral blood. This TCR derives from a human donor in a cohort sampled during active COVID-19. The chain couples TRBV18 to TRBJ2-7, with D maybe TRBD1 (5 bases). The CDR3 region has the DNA TGTGCCAGCTCACCGATGGACAACTACATCTCCTACGAGCAGTACTTC. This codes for CASSPMDNYISYEQYF. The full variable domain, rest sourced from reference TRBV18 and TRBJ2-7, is NAGVMQNPRHLVRRRGQEARLRCSPMKGHSHVYWYRQLPEEGLKFMVYLQKENIIDESGMPKERFSAEFPKEGPSILRIQQVVRGDSAAYFCASSPMDNYISYEQYFGPGTRLTVT.